One sample yielded the 23 T cell receptor beta chains listed below, sequenced in a study of blood T cell repertoires in COVID-19. Sequencing used immunoSEQ multiplex PCR; TCRdb keeps in-frame clones, though not all of them. The sample lists 350,000 to 500,000 clones, roughly 88% occurring once. The specimen was PBMCs or T cells enriched from blood (not recorded which). The origin of the receptors is a woman aged 18-29 years who had been exposed to COVID-19.

The chain joins TRBV7-2 to TRBJ1-1; possible D gene TRBD1, 6 bases. The CDR3 contains 13 residues. V was shortened by 5 bases and J by 5 bases, with 12 bases between the two germline ends. Germline CDR1 is SGHTA and CDR2 is FQGNSA. CDR3 coding DNA: TGTGCCAGCAGCAAGAAAACAGGGACTGAAGCTTTCTTT. Translated: CASSKKTGTEAFF.

This clone has just a few counts. The V gene is TRBV6-2 or TRBV6-3, the J gene TRBJ1-2; possibly TRBD1 for D (6 bases). There are 16 residues in the CDR3. Germline CDR1 is MNHEY and CDR2 is SVGEGT. V shed 5 bases and J shed 5 bases, with 21 bases lying between them. DNA for the CDR3: TGTGCCAGCAGTACAACCGGGACACAATATGCTTATGGCTACACCTTC. Translation gives CASSTTGTQYAYGYTF.

V is TRBV10-1 and J is TRBJ1-6; D may be TRBD1 (6 bases). CDR1 and CDR2 (germline): WNHNN, SYGVQD (reference sequence). Trimming shortened V by 2 bases and J by 5 bases, and 7 bases separated the two germline ends. The CDR3 has 14 amino acids. CDR3 in amino acids: CASSEPGDNSPLHF. The DNA for the CDR3 is TGCGCCAGCAGTGAGCCAGGGGATAATTCACCCCTCCACTTT.

This clone was observed a handful of times. The chain combines TRBV7-8 with TRBJ1-6; tentatively, D is TRBD1 (6 bases). V lost 5 bases and J lost 7, with 15 bases in between. Germline V CDR1 and CDR2: SGHVS, FQNEAQ. The CDR3 sequence is 15 residues long. CDR3 amino acids: CASSQRRDKNSPLHF. The CDR3, as DNA: TGTGCCAGCAGCCAGCGCCGGGACAAAAATTCACCCCTCCACTTT.

V and J are TRBV27 and TRBJ1-2; TRBD1 matches 7 bases. The V gene end was trimmed by 4 bases and the J gene end by 3 bases; junction bases not matched to a gene: 11. Germline-derived CDR1 and CDR2 are MNHEY and SMNVEV (reference sequence). The length of the CDR3 is 16 residues. CDR3 protein: CASSSPGQFGDYGYTF. The CDR3 nucleotides read TGTGCCAGCAGTTCCCCGGGACAGTTTGGGGACTATGGCTACACCTTC.

This chain's CDR3 is CASSATGGSNQPQHF. The CDR3 coding sequence is TGTGCCAGCAGCGCGACAGGGGGCTCGAATCAGCCCCAGCATTTT. The V and J genes are TRBV7-8 and TRBJ1-5, with 10 bases aligning to TRBD1. The CDR3 is 15 residues long. Trimming took 5 bases from V and 4 from J; bases not matched to a gene: 5. Germline V CDR1 and CDR2: SGHVS, FQNEAQ.

The CDR3 DNA follows: TGTGCCAGCTCACCTCTGGACAGCACTGACACTGAAGCTTTCTTT. It codes for CASSPLDSTDTEAFF. The chain has TRBV18 and TRBJ1-1, with D possibly TRBD1 on 6 matching bases. CDR1 KGHSH and CDR2 LQKENI come from the germline V gene. Trimming cost V 3 bases and J 3 bases, with 14 bases left between them. The CDR3 sequence is 15 residues long.

The rearrangement uses TRBV19 and TRBJ1-2, with 8 nucleotides matching TRBD1. V trimming: 6 bases; J trimming: 12 bases; junction bases outside the gene matches: 15. The CDR3 has 14 amino acids. In germline, CDR1 is LNHDA, CDR2 SQIVND (reference sequence). Here the CDR3 reads CASSEKQGVGPDTF. The CDR3 DNA follows: TGTGCCAGTAGCGAGAAACAGGGGGTTGGACCGGACACCTTC. Full variable domain (outside the CDR3, taken from reference TRBV19 and TRBJ1-2): DGGITQSPKYLFRKEGQNVTLSCEQNLNHDAMYWYRQDPGQGLRLIYYSQIVNDFQKGDIAEGYSVSREKKESFPLTVTSAQKNPTAFYLCASSEKQGVGPDTFGSGTRLTVV.

This chain joins TRBV12-3 or TRBV12-4 and TRBJ1-2, with D tentatively TRBD1 (6 bases). The CDR3 contains 13 residues. V was pared by 5 bases and J by 4 bases, with 11 bases between. This CDR3 reads CASSPRGIYGYTF. The CDR3 DNA reads as TGTGCCAGCAGTCCCAGGGGTATCTATGGCTACACCTTC.

Written as DNA, the CDR3 is TGCGCCAGCAGCTTGGACAGGGTCTATGGCTACACCTTC. The encoded protein is CASSLDRVYGYTF. The J gene is TRBJ1-2, the V gene TRBV5-1; D is perhaps TRBD1 (6 bases). V was clipped by 0 bases and J by 4 bases, with 7 bases between them. The CDR3 has 13 amino acids. CDR1 SGHRS and CDR2 YFSETQ come from the germline V gene.

This clone was observed once. The CDR3 sequence is CASSITGTSGRRNEQYF. For the CDR3, the DNA is TGTGCCAGCAGCATCACCGGGACTAGCGGGAGAAGAAACGAGCAGTACTTC. The V and J genes are TRBV7-2 and TRBJ2-7, with 14 nucleotides matching TRBD2. The germline CDR1 and CDR2 sequences are SGHTA and FQGNSA. The CDR3 contains 17 residues. After removal of 5 bases from V and 5 bases from J, the junction contained 11 bases not matched to a gene.

This chain connects TRBV28 to TRBJ1-2; D ambiguous. This CDR3 region has 12 residues. V was shortened by 10 bases and J by 4 bases, with 13 bases between the two germline ends. The germline CDR1 and CDR2 sequences are MDHEN and SYDVKM. The CDR3 is CATQRETYGYTF. In DNA form, the CDR3 reads TGTGCCACCCAGCGGGAAACCTATGGCTACACCTTC.

V usage is TRBV9 and J usage is TRBJ2-1, with D hard to call. Germline CDR1 and CDR2: SGDLS and YYNGEE. V was clipped by 4 bases and J by 4 bases, with 24 bases between them. The CDR3 is 18 amino acids. This CDR3 reads CASSPRRSATLWYNEQFF. The CDR3 DNA is TGTGCCAGCAGCCCCCGTCGGAGCGCCACGTTATGGTACAATGAGCAGTTCTTC.

V is TRBV6-5 and J is TRBJ2-7, with 10 bases matching TRBD1. The CDR3 totals 15 residues. Germline V CDR1 and CDR2: MNHEY, SVGAGI. V trimming: 2 bases; J trimming: 4 bases; junction bases outside the gene matches: 5. The CDR3 region has the DNA TGTGCCAGCAGTTACGGACAGGGGGACCCTTACGAGCAGTACTTC. Translated, it gives CASSYGQGDPYEQYF.

J is TRBJ2-7 and V is TRBV4-1, with TRBD2 matching 7 bases. Germline-derived CDR1 and CDR2 are MGHRA and YSYEKL. V was clipped by 0 bases and J by 1 base; unmatched bases: 12. CDR3 size: 18 residues. The CDR3: CASSQDPSQPGGSYEQYF. In DNA form, the CDR3 reads TGCGCCAGCAGCCAAGATCCGTCCCAGCCGGGGGGATCCTACGAGCAGTACTTC.

The chain employs TRBV28 and TRBJ1-3; 7 bases fit TRBD1. This CDR3 comprises 13 residues. Trimming took 7 bases from V and 4 from J; bases not matched to a gene: 4. From germline, CDR1 is MDHEN and CDR2 SYDVKM. The CDR3 bases are TGTGCCAGCACCCCGACAGGGGGAAACACCATATATTTT. Translated, it gives CASTPTGGNTIYF. Using reference TRBV28 and TRBJ1-3 for the parts outside the CDR3, the full variable domain is DVKVTQSSRYLVKRTGEKVFLECVQDMDHENMFWYRQDPGLGLRLIYFSYDVKMKEKGDIPEGYSVSREKKERFSLILESASTNQTSMYLCASTPTGGNTIYFGEGSWLTVV.

The rearrangement joins TRBV7-3 to TRBJ1-2; 8 bases map to TRBD1. Germline V gene lookup returns CDR1 SGHTA and CDR2 FQGTGA. The CDR3 totals 13 residues. V was pared by 5 bases and J by 8 bases, with 7 bases of the junction left unmatched. In DNA form, the CDR3 reads TGTGCCAGCAGCCCCAAGGACAGGGCCGGCTACACCTTC. Translating it yields CASSPKDRAGYTF.

The rearrangement joins TRBV4-1 to TRBJ2-3; TRBD2 matches 11 bases. In germline, CDR1 is MGHRA, CDR2 YSYEKL. Trimming at V came to 1 base and at J to 2 bases, leaving 5 bases not matched to a gene. CDR3 length equals 17 residues. The CDR3: CASSQGPSGRTTDTQYF. The CDR3 nucleotides read TGCGCCAGCAGCCAAGGGCCTAGCGGGAGGACCACAGATACGCAGTATTTT.

The rearrangement links TRBV19 to TRBJ1-5; the D gene is possibly TRBD1 (5 bases). The CDR3 sequence is 14 residues long. V was trimmed by 3 bases and J by 5 bases, leaving 11 bases between them. Looked up from germline, CDR1 is LNHDA and CDR2 is SQIVND (reference sequence). CDR3 loop: CASSMWTYHQPQHF. CDR3 coding DNA: TGTGCCAGTAGTATGTGGACATATCATCAGCCCCAGCATTTT.

The chain has TRBV7-2 and TRBJ2-4; 7 bases match TRBD2. Unmatched junction bases numbered 7, after V lost 5 bases and J lost 9 bases. Germline lookup yields CDR1 SGHTA and CDR2 FQGNSA. The CDR3 runs to 13 residues. DNA of the CDR3: TGTGCCAGCAGCCGGGGAGGGCCGGCCATTCAGTACTTC. As protein: CASSRGGPAIQYF.

The V gene is TRBV6-5, the J gene TRBJ1-1; D uncertain. V gave up 4 bases and J gave up 5 bases, with 14 bases separating them. The CDR3 totals 14 residues. Germline values: CDR1 MNHEY, CDR2 SVGAGI. CDR3 in amino acids: CASSSGGRRTEAFF. Here the CDR3 DNA reads TGTGCCAGCAGTTCGGGAGGACGGCGAACTGAAGCTTTCTTT.

The table lists this clone with a count of one. The rearrangement links TRBV24-1 to TRBJ2-1; 7 nucleotides agree with TRBD2. This CDR3 has 13 residues. V gave up 9 bases and J gave up 5 bases; unmatched junction bases: 6. Germline V gene lookup returns CDR1 KGHDR and CDR2 SFDVKD. The DNA of the CDR3 is TGTGCCACCGGAGCGGGGATAAACAATGAGCAGTTCTTC. Amino acids: CATGAGINNEQFF.

V is TRBV28 and J is TRBJ2-5; TRBD1 is a possible D gene (6 bases). The CDR3 extends over 15 amino acids. V was trimmed by 3 bases and J by 1 base, leaving 12 bases between them. Germline V gene sequence: CDR1 MDHEN, CDR2 SYDVKM. The DNA of the CDR3 is TGTGCCAGCAGTTTCGTAACAGGGATCCAAGAGACCCAGTACTTC. Translated, it gives CASSFVTGIQETQYF.